A selection of T cell receptor beta chains follows, all from one sample in a study of PD-1 blockade in classical Hodgkin lymphoma. Libraries were prepared by immunoSEQ multiplex PCR; TCRdb keeps only in-frame clonotypes and omits some of them. Of around 65,000 clones listed, about nine tenths are singletons. The source material was peripheral blood mononuclear cells (PBMCs), sampled at baseline. Receptor source: a human donor with classical Hodgkin lymphoma. The CDR3 runs from the conserved cysteine through the conserved F or W. The D gene is left open where the match is weak. Rows give clone size only sometimes, using once, few, many, or a class for an expanded clone.

>.|TRBV7-3|.|TRBJ2-7
CASSHTADYEQYF
TGTGCCAGCAGCCACACCGCCGACTACGAGCAGTACTTC
>.|TRBV5-1|TRBD1|TRBJ1-4
CASSLSLNRGNEKLFF
TGCGCCAGCAGCTTGAGCTTGAACAGGGGTAATGAAAAACTGTTTTTT
>.|TRBV5-6|.|TRBJ1-2
CASSLSGDVYGYTF
TGTGCCAGCAGCTTATCAGGGGACGTCTATGGCTACACCTTC
>few|TRBV9|TRBD1|TRBJ2-7
CASSSGTGIEQYF
TGTGCCAGCAGCTCCGGGACAGGGATCGAGCAGTACTTC
>.|TRBV29-1|TRBD2|TRBJ2-2
CSVPAGRNTGELFF
TGCAGCGTTCCAGCGGGAAGGAACACCGGGGAGCTGTTTTTT
>.|TRBV13|.|TRBJ1-2
CASSLMAGRRSGYTF
TGTGCCAGCAGCTTAATGGCAGGAAGAAGGTCTGGCTACACCTTC
>.|TRBV5-1|TRBD2|TRBJ2-5
CASSLVASGGPPPETQYF
TGCGCCAGCAGCTTGGTGGCTAGCGGGGGCCCTCCCCCAGAGACCCAGTACTTC
>once|TRBV23-1|.|TRBJ2-3
CASSQSPRSDTQYF
TGCGCCAGCAGTCAATCACCCAGATCAGATACGCAGTATTTT
>.|TRBV7-8|.|TRBJ1-2
CASSLGGGRNYGYTF
TGTGCCAGCAGCTTAGGGGGAGGGAGGAACTATGGCTACACCTTC
>.|TRBV6-5|TRBD1|TRBJ1-2
CASRGTGNSNYGYTF
TGTGCCAGCAGGGGGACAGGGAACTCTAACTATGGCTACACCTTC
>.|TRBV19|TRBD1|TRBJ2-7
CASSPGQASYEQYF
TGTGCCAGTAGTCCCGGACAGGCATCCTACGAGCAGTACTTC
>few|TRBV4-3|.|TRBJ2-2
CASSPLVRSGELFF
TGCGCCAGCAGCCCCCTTGTTAGATCCGGGGAGCTGTTTTTT
>.|TRBV7-9|.|TRBJ1-3
CASSLAGQGSGNTIYF
TGTGCCAGCAGCTTAGCCGGACAAGGGTCTGGAAACACCATATATTTT
>.|TRBV7-9|TRBD1|TRBJ2-7
CASSQTFGTGINEQYF
TGTGCCAGCAGCCAAACCTTCGGGACAGGTATCAACGAGCAGTACTTC
>.|TRBV6-6|.|TRBJ2-6
CASSYSISGANVLTF
TGTGCCAGCAGTTACTCGATCTCTGGGGCCAACGTCCTGACTTTC
>.|TRBV7-9|.|TRBJ1-2
CASSLRSGYGYTF
TGTGCCAGCAGCTTAAGGTCAGGGTATGGCTACACCTTC
>.|TRBV6-1|TRBD2|TRBJ2-1
CASSEMVAGYRYNEQFF
TGTGCCAGCAGTGAAATGGTAGCGGGCTACCGCTACAATGAGCAGTTCTTC
>once|TRBV7-9|.|TRBJ2-1
CASSLVGGGNEQFF
TGTGCCAGCAGCTTAGTGGGGGGCGGAAATGAGCAGTTCTTC
>.|TRBV27|.|TRBJ1-1
CASSYRGPGTEAFF
TGTGCCAGCAGTTATCGGGGGCCGGGCACTGAAGCTTTCTTT
>.|TRBV7-3|.|TRBJ2-3
CASSIAGDTQYF
TGTGCCAGCAGTATAGCCGGGGATACGCAGTATTTT
>.|TRBV21-1|.|TRBJ2-7
CATYRGPACEQYF
TGTGCCACCTACAGGGGGCCGGCATGCGAGCAGTACTTC
>.|TRBV7-2|.|TRBJ2-7
CASSTLTGRDYEQYF
TGTGCCAGCAGCACCCTTACGGGGAGAGACTACGAGCAGTACTTC
>.|TRBV27|.|TRBJ1-1
CATLSGAHRMNTEAFF
TGTGCCACCCTCTCGGGGGCACATAGGATGAACACTGAAGCTTTCTTT
>.|TRBV6-6|.|TRBJ1-1
CASSRGRGGLAFF
TGTGCCAGCAGCCGCGGACGGGGAGGGCTGGCTTTCTTT
>.|TRBV6-5|.|TRBJ2-1
CASSYSETGYNEQFF
TGTGCCAGCAGTTACTCGGAGACGGGGTACAATGAGCAGTTCTTC
>.|TRBV4-3|.|TRBJ2-7
CASSQDWQGIYEQYF
TGCGCCAGCAGCCAAGATTGGCAGGGCATCTACGAGCAGTACTTC
>few|TRBV7-9|TRBD2|TRBJ2-5
CASSLWRGAVETQYF
TGTGCCAGCAGCCTCTGGCGGGGGGCGGTAGAGACCCAGTACTTC
>few|TRBV27|.|TRBJ2-7
CASKISTDRFHEQYF
TGTGCCAGCAAGATCTCGACAGACCGGTTCCACGAGCAGTACTTC
>once|TRBV30|.|TRBJ1-2
CAWRATARGSYTF
TGTGCCTGGAGGGCGACAGCACGAGGTAGCTACACCTTC
>.|TRBV7-9|TRBD1|TRBJ1-2
CASSSRDRDVYGYTF
TGTGCCAGCAGCTCCCGGGACAGGGATGTTTACGGCTACACCTTC
>once|TRBV2|.|TRBJ1-6
CASSGTVLGPLHF
TGTGCCAGCAGTGGGACAGTGTTGGGACCCCTCCACTTT
>.|TRBV19|TRBD1|TRBJ1-4
CASSISRTGSEKLFF
TGTGCCAGTAGTATATCGCGGACAGGGTCTGAAAAACTGTTTTTT
>.|TRBV9|.|TRBJ1-1
CASSGSTGPTEAFF
TGTGCCAGCAGCGGGTCCACAGGGCCCACTGAAGCTTTCTTT
>once|TRBV7-2|.|TRBJ1-1
CASSLGMRVTEAFF
TGTGCCAGCAGCTTAGGGATGAGGGTCACTGAAGCTTTCTTT
>.|TRBV9|.|TRBJ2-3
CASSVAHGVPDTQYF
TGTGCCAGCAGCGTAGCCCACGGGGTCCCAGATACGCAGTATTTT
>once|TRBV10-3|.|TRBJ2-2
CAITDPGANTGELFF
TGTGCCATCACCGACCCGGGGGCGAACACCGGGGAGCTGTTTTTT
>.|TRBV28|TRBD1|TRBJ1-5
CASSLSPGTGDPPQHF
TGTGCCAGCAGTTTATCCCCCGGGACAGGGGATCCGCCCCAGCATTTT
>.|TRBV6-6|.|TRBJ1-2
CASSAAYGYTF
TGTGCCAGCAGTGCCGCCTATGGCTACACCTTC
>.|TRBV15|.|TRBJ1-2
CATSISGTVSYGYTF
TGTGCCACCAGCATCTCCGGGACCGTATCCTATGGCTACACCTTC
>.|TRBV5-8|TRBD2|TRBJ2-5
CASSLHGGRGETQYF
TGTGCCAGCAGCTTGCACGGGGGGAGAGGAGAGACCCAGTACTTC
>.|TRBV29-1|.|TRBJ2-3
CSVEGTADSDTQYF
TGCAGCGTTGAAGGGACTGCAGACTCAGATACGCAGTATTTT
>.|TRBV25-1|.|TRBJ1-4
CASSEFRPLSPTNEKLFF
TGTGCCAGCAGTGAATTCCGACCCCTTTCCCCAACTAATGAAAAACTGTTTTTT
>.|TRBV4-2|.|TRBJ2-7
CASSQGSGLDWRQYF
TGTGCCAGCAGCCAAGGGAGCGGGCTCGATTGGAGGCAGTACTTC
>.|TRBV30|.|TRBJ2-1
CACSPGHYNEQFF
TGTGCCTGCTCCCCGGGACACTACAATGAGCAGTTCTTC
>.|TRBV5-4|TRBD2|TRBJ2-1
CASSSGLAGALPHNEQFF
TGTGCCAGCAGCTCCGGACTAGCGGGGGCCCTGCCCCACAATGAGCAGTTCTTC
>.|TRBV28|.|TRBJ1-5
CASSVGLIQPQHF
TGTGCCAGCAGCGTCGGTCTGATTCAGCCCCAGCATTTT
>.|TRBV6-5|.|TRBJ2-1
CASGRSNEQFF
TGTGCCAGCGGTCGAAGCAATGAGCAGTTCTTC
>.|TRBV7-3|.|TRBJ2-1
CASSLTPGTTDEQFF
TGTGCCAGCAGCTTAACCCCGGGGACAACGGATGAGCAGTTCTTC
>.|TRBV5-1|.|TRBJ1-6
CASSFAGRTGSPLHF
TGCGCCAGCAGCTTCGCCGGCCGGACGGGGTCACCCCTCCACTTT
>.|TRBV2|.|TRBJ2-5
CASNRAPQETQYF
TGTGCCAGCAATAGGGCACCCCAAGAGACCCAGTACTTC